This TCR beta chain is drawn from a study of blood T cell repertoires in COVID-19. Study-wide background: Researchers got acute and convalescent COVID-19 samples from the United States, Italy and Spain.

Participant age was 18 to 89 years, and participants resided in fewer than 30 US areas. How the authors handled the data: Amplification of reference gene primers provided the estimated nucleated cell counts. The table came from immunoSEQ multiplex PCR; TCRdb's copy has only in-frame clones and leaves some out. V and J calls and clone size follow that table, whereas D and trimming were derived from the DNA. Among 160,000 or so clones, 81% were seen once, and the ten largest hold about 5.8%. This CDR3 spans 17 amino acids. CDR1 is SGHVS and CDR2 is FQNEAQ in the germline V gene. The trim removed 6 bases at V and 7 bases at J, leaving 16 bases unmatched.

Sequencing was carried out using PBMCs or T cells enriched from blood (not recorded which). This rearrangement joins TRBV7-8 to TRBJ1-4; 8 nucleotides match TRBD1. The receptor comes from a woman between 40 and 50 years old with acute COVID-19. For the CDR3, the DNA is TGTGCCAGCAGAATAGAGGACGGACAGGGTGATCGTGAAAAACTGTTTTTT. This encodes CASRIEDGQGDREKLFF.